The 21 T cell receptor beta chains reported below all come from one sample, sequenced in a study of PD-L1 blockade in urothelial cancer. Measured with immunoSEQ multiplex PCR; TCRdb has only the in-frame clones, and not every one. The sample lists roughly 45,000 clones; approximately 90% were seen once. This specimen was PBMCs, taken around atezolizumab (anti-PD-L1) treatment. These receptors came from a woman aged 55-70 years with urothelial cancer.

The V call is TRBV18, the J call TRBJ1-1; 7 bases match TRBD1. Germline V CDR1 and CDR2: KGHSH, LQKENI. After removal of 0 bases from V and 1 base from J, the junction contained 8 bases not matched to a gene. This CDR3 spans 17 amino acids. Here the CDR3 reads CASSPPTGSTRNTEAFF. The CDR3 nucleotides are TGTGCCAGCTCACCACCGACAGGGAGTACAAGGAACACTGAAGCTTTCTTT. The full variable domain, with the rest looked up from reference TRBV18 and TRBJ1-1, is NAGVMQNPRHLVRRRGQEARLRCSPMKGHSHVYWYRQLPEEGLKFMVYLQKENIIDESGMPKERFSAEFPKEGPSILRIQQVVRGDSAAYFCASSPPTGSTRNTEAFFGQGTRLTVV.

The chain uses TRBV7-6 and TRBJ2-3, with 11 bases aligning to TRBD2. Germline assignment: CDR1 SGHVS and CDR2 FNYEAQ. The CDR3 totals 19 residues. Trimming cost V 0 bases and J 2 bases; bases outside gene matches: 10. The CDR3 protein is CASSLAPGGTSGNTDTQYF. The CDR3 DNA sequence: TGTGCCAGCAGCTTAGCTCCGGGGGGGACTAGCGGTAACACAGATACGCAGTATTTT. Drawing the rest from reference TRBV7-6 and TRBJ2-3, the complete variable domain is GAGVSQSPRYKVTKRGQDVALRCDPISGHVSLYWYRQALGQGPEFLTYFNYEAQQDKSGLPNDRFSAERPEGSISTLTIQRTEQRDSAMYRCASSLAPGGTSGNTDTQYFGPGTRLTVL.

The count of this clone is one. The CDR3: CASSQSTGGDQPQHF. CDR3 in DNA: TGCGCCAGCAGCCAATCGACAGGGGGTGATCAGCCCCAGCATTTT. The gene calls are TRBV4-3 and TRBJ1-5, with 9 bases identical to TRBD1. Germline lookup yields CDR1 LGHNA and CDR2 YSLEER. The CDR3 sequence is 15 residues long. Germline trimming cut 2 bases from V and 5 bases from J; bases unmatched to any gene: 4.

This rearrangement joins TRBV28 to TRBJ2-5; 8 positions agree with TRBD1. Trimming took 6 bases from V and 4 from J; bases not matched to a gene: 10. The CDR3 is 15 amino acids. Germline assignment: CDR1 MDHEN and CDR2 SYDVKM. CDR3 loop: CASSRRTGLTETQYF. CDR3 DNA sequence: TGTGCCAGCAGCCGCAGGACAGGGTTAACAGAGACCCAGTACTTC.

The CDR3 is CASSFGGMNYGYTF. The CDR3 nucleotides read TGTGCCAGCAGCTTTGGGGGGATGAACTATGGCTACACCTTC. The chain carries TRBV5-4 and TRBJ1-2, with D maybe TRBD1 (5 bases). CDR1 and CDR2 (germline): SGHNT, YYREEE (reference sequence). V was pared by 2 bases and J by 2 bases, with 10 bases between. CDR3 length: 14 residues.

This rearrangement joins TRBV5-5 to TRBJ1-2, with D maybe TRBD1 (5 bases). V lost 0 bases and J 3 bases, leaving 9 bases between the germline ends. The CDR3 length is 14 residues. Per germline, CDR1 SGHKS and CDR2 YYEKEE (reference sequence). CDR3 residues: CASSLVLTDYGYTF. Written as DNA, the CDR3 is TGTGCCAGCAGCTTGGTATTGACAGACTATGGCTACACCTTC.

V is TRBV7-3 and J is TRBJ2-1; 7 nucleotides match TRBD2. V was pared by 5 bases and J by 5 bases, with 12 bases of the junction left unmatched. The germline CDR1 and CDR2 sequences are SGHTA and FQGTGA. The CDR3 extends over 16 amino acids. CDR3 residues: CASSPAEGGVDNEQFF. CDR3 in DNA: TGTGCCAGCAGCCCAGCGGAGGGAGGGGTTGACAATGAGCAGTTCTTC.

This sequence joins TRBV9 and TRBJ2-1; TRBD2 might be the D (7 bases). Per the germline V gene, CDR1 is SGDLS and CDR2 is YYNGEE. V dropped 1 base and J dropped 8 bases, with 16 bases sitting between them. This CDR3 is built from 15 residues. DNA for the CDR3: TGTGCCAGCAGCGTAATGGGGGGGCCGCTCGATGAGCAGTTCTTC. Protein product: CASSVMGGPLDEQFF.

CDR3 bases: TGCGCCAGCAGCATTAGCGGGCCGCGCCAAGAGACCCAGTACTTC. Its protein is CASSISGPRQETQYF. The gene calls are TRBV5-1 and TRBJ2-5, with 7 bases lining up with TRBD2. This CDR3 has 15 amino acids. The germline V gene encodes CDR1 SGHRS and CDR2 YFSETQ. V was pared by 4 bases and J by 1 base, with 7 bases of the junction left unmatched. The whole variable domain, filled in from reference TRBV5-1 and TRBJ2-5, reads KAGVTQTPRYLIKTRGQQVTLSCSPISGHRSVSWYQQTPGQGLQFLFEYFSETQRNKGNFPGRFSGRQFSNSRSEMNVSTLELGDSALYLCASSISGPRQETQYFGPGTRLLVL.

The chain is built from TRBV7-9 and TRBJ2-3; the match to TRBD2 covers 11 bases. The CDR3 is 14 amino acids. Germline loops: CDR1 SEHNR, CDR2 FQNEAQ (reference sequence). Germline trimming cut 4 bases from V and 4 bases from J; bases unmatched to any gene: 1. The chain's CDR3 is CASSSGLAADTQYF. The DNA of the CDR3 is TGTGCCAGCAGCTCGGGACTAGCGGCAGATACGCAGTATTTT.

The J gene is TRBJ1-2, the V gene TRBV11-2, with D unclear. Germline lookup yields CDR1 SGHAT and CDR2 FQNNGV. V was trimmed by 2 bases and J by 8 bases, leaving 15 bases between them. The CDR3 is 14 amino acids. DNA for the CDR3: TGTGCCAGCAGCTTATTTCTCCCCGTTCAGGGCTACACCTTC. Protein: CASSLFLPVQGYTF. Full variable domain (remainder filled in from reference TRBV11-2 and TRBJ1-2): EAGVAQSPRYKIIEKRQSVAFWCNPISGHATLYWYQQILGQGPKLLIQFQNNGVVDDSQLPKDRFSAERLKGVDSTLKIQPAKLEDSAVYLCASSLFLPVQGYTFGSGTRLTVV.

The V and J genes are TRBV25-1 and TRBJ1-4, with D possibly TRBD1 on 5 matching bases. Trimming removed 8 bases from V and 3 bases from J, with 13 bases in between. CDR3 size: 14 residues. Germline V gives CDR1 MGHDK, CDR2 SYGVNS. The CDR3 region has the DNA TGTGCCAGCGGAACAGGACGGTCTAATGAAAAACTGTTTTTT. Its translation: CASGTGRSNEKLFF.

The V gene is TRBV15, the J gene TRBJ1-6, with 8 bases fitting TRBD1. The CDR3 length is 14 residues. The germline CDR1 and CDR2 sequences are LNHNV and YYDKDF (reference sequence). V trimming: 9 bases; J trimming: 7 bases; junction bases outside the gene matches: 8. CDR3 residues: CATGGTGKNSPLHF. The CDR3, as DNA: TGTGCCACTGGGGGGACAGGAAAAAATTCACCCCTCCACTTT.

The J gene is TRBJ1-4, the V gene TRBV6-5; 7 bases are a match to TRBD1. The CDR3 loop spans 14 amino acids. With V trimmed by 7 bases and J by 3 bases, 5 bases remained unmatched. CDR1 is MNHEY and CDR2 is SVGAGI in the germline V gene. CDR3 residues: CASNQQGPNEKLFF. CDR3 bases: TGTGCCAGCAACCAACAGGGGCCTAATGAAAAACTGTTTTTT.

The rearrangement uses TRBV2 and TRBJ2-3; 15 nucleotides line up with TRBD2. CDR1 is SNHLY, CDR2 FYNNEI, per germline. The J segment lost 1 base and the V segment lost 7 bases, leaving 6 bases of the junction unmatched. The CDR3 loop spans 17 amino acids. CDR3 protein: CASTPWTSGRGTDTQYF. CDR3 nucleotides: TGTGCCAGCACCCCCTGGACTAGCGGGAGGGGCACAGATACGCAGTATTTT.

The chain employs TRBV6-5 and TRBJ2-3; 8 bases agree with TRBD2. The J segment lost 6 bases and the V segment lost 9 bases, leaving 14 bases of the junction unmatched. CDR1 is MNHEY, CDR2 SVGAGI, per germline. The CDR3 runs to 15 residues. The CDR3: CASSRSGGPTDTQYF. CDR3 DNA: TGTGCCAGTTCACGGAGCGGGGGCCCCACGGATACGCAGTATTTT.

The V gene is TRBV19, the J gene TRBJ2-5; 7 positions match TRBD1. The trim removed 0 bases at V and 5 bases at J, leaving 6 bases unmatched. CDR1 and CDR2 from the germline V gene are LNHDA and SQIVND (reference sequence). This CDR3 is built from 15 residues. The CDR3 DNA sequence: TGTGCCAGTAGTATAGAACAGGGGCGGTCGGAGACCCAGTACTTC. Amino acids: CASSIEQGRSETQYF. The variable domain in full, completed from reference TRBV19 and TRBJ2-5, reads DGGITQSPKYLFRKEGQNVTLSCEQNLNHDAMYWYRQDPGQGLRLIYYSQIVNDFQKGDIAEGYSVSREKKESFPLTVTSAQKNPTAFYLCASSIEQGRSETQYFGPGTRLLVL.

The chain has TRBV19 and TRBJ1-5, with 9 nucleotides matching TRBD1. The CDR3 is made up of 17 amino acids. Germline V CDR1 and CDR2: LNHDA, SQIVND (reference sequence). V shed 3 bases, J shed 2 bases, and the junction held 8 bases outside the gene matches. The CDR3 sequence is CASSMGQGQEGNQPQHF. In DNA, the CDR3 is TGTGCCAGTAGTATGGGACAGGGTCAGGAGGGCAATCAGCCCCAGCATTTT.

The rearrangement joins TRBV4-1 to TRBJ2-7; 8 bases align to TRBD1. Germline loops: CDR1 MGHRA, CDR2 YSYEKL. The V segment lost 4 bases and the J segment 5 bases; nucleotides outside the gene matches: 10. The CDR3 consists of 15 residues. The DNA for the CDR3 is TGCGCCAGCAGCCCTCGGGAGACAGGGGTAGACGAGCAGTACTTC. Protein: CASSPRETGVDEQYF.

The chain combines TRBV19 with TRBJ2-1; 7 bases agree with TRBD2. CDR1 and CDR2 (germline): LNHDA, SQIVND (reference sequence). The CDR3 runs to 15 residues. The ends lost 6 bases at V and 5 bases at J; junction bases unmatched: 10. This CDR3 reads CASRLFGTIDNEQFF. The CDR3 DNA follows: TGTGCCAGTAGATTATTCGGGACTATAGACAATGAGCAGTTCTTC.

The CDR3 nucleotides are TGTGCCAGCAGTCCTCGGACAGGGGGTAGGACTGAAGCTTTCTTT. This sequence encodes CASSPRTGGRTEAFF. V usage is TRBV2 and J usage is TRBJ1-1; 10 bases line up with TRBD1. Trimming removed 5 bases from V and 5 bases from J; junction bases left unmatched: 8. CDR3 length: 15 amino acids. Looked up from germline, CDR1 is SNHLY and CDR2 is FYNNEI.